This T cell receptor beta chain was captured in a study of cytomegalovirus exposure and HLA in healthy donors (dated by TCRdb to the late 2010s). Background on the whole study: In an earlier analysis of several hundred of the donors, less than 350 Gb of sequence data and some 120 million unique TCR beta sequences from about 180 million T cells were reported. A later analysis re-analyzed previously published TCR beta repertoires from 650 to 800 donors and added high-resolution HLA genotyping to study TCR occurrence patterns. The later analysis used no new phenotypic data to find candidate immune exposures, relying instead on TCR beta sequences and their occurrence across donors. The study was designed to test whether signatures of past pathogen exposure could be identified by cataloging public T cell receptors. Several DR-DQ haplotypes were handled as single units for association and clustering because linkage in the cohort was strong. Typing coverage varied by locus: 629-630 donors for A, B, C, DRB1 and DQB1; around 560 for DQA1; nearly 610 for DPA1; 450 to 480 for DPB1. On average, around 240,000 unique TCR beta nucleotide sequences were sequenced per donor among more than 350 genotyped donors of the cohort, with roughly a sixth of those sequences being non-productive. Donor age, sex, ethnicity and CMV serostatus were collected together with the repertoire data. Every repertoire in the discovery cohort had been generated on one and the same sequencing platform. Genome-wide SNP genotypes for about 60% of the roughly 700 donors were used in a later genetic analysis, which treated that subset as a discovery cohort. The study combined high-throughput TCR immunosequencing, statistical association of individual TCRs with disease status, and machine learning to predict cytomegalovirus infection status. In addition to the first cohort of approximately 670 subjects, a separate validation cohort of approximately 120 different subjects was used. Roughly 310 gigabases of sequencing data and approximately 85 million unique TCR sequences were included in an early release covering roughly 700 HLA-typed donors. Both class I and class II loci were covered by HLA typing, at four-digit resolution. The T cell repertoires of some 670 subjects were profiled by immunosequencing and related to cytomegalovirus serostatus. In an earlier analysis of roughly 580 of the donors, high-throughput TCR beta sequencing was used to judge whether each TCR beta V gene segment behaved as functional or pseudogenic. Of the 398 genotyped donors, over 70% fell in the genetic ancestry cluster associated with self-reported Caucasian donors. The research as a whole found: In a later analysis, some 17,000 TCR beta sequences were associated with specific HLA alleles at a false discovery rate of 0.05. According to a later genetic analysis, donors in an Asian-associated ancestry cluster had fewer N-insertions in productive TCRs than the roughly 670-donor mean. According to a later analysis, parvovirus B19, influenza, CMV and Epstein-Barr virus appeared linked to several top co-occurrence clusters. In a later analysis, TCR association rates were found to vary across HLA loci, with the most associated TCRs seen for DRB1 alleles and the fewest for HLA-C alleles. According to the authors, the approach could potentially be generalized to other disease states and immunological phenotypes. The presence/absence analyses assumed that sequencing depth was roughly uniform across donors, and that assumption may not be true. A few of the identified cytomegalovirus-associated TCR beta chains were confirmed in vitro to be specific for cytomegalovirus antigens. Assigning TCR associations to individual alleles was difficult when HLA alleles, especially DR and DQ, strongly co-occurred. A group of highly shared sequence variants was considered likely to be a technical artifact of the sequencing pipeline. While some public TCRs were present in many individuals, most TCR sequences turned up only very rarely across donors. The classifier was reported to diagnose cytomegalovirus status with high specificity and sensitivity in both the original cohort and the validation cohort. Immune exposure information for the cohort was limited to CMV serostatus. Linkage disequilibrium might explain the correlated functional status among segregating V segments, but an unknown experimental factor could not be ruled out. Because counts were too low, around 17 rarely observed V segments, including chromosome 9 orphons, were left out of the earlier analysis of a few hundred of the donors. A later genetic analysis associated a missense DCLRE1C variant with V-gene and J-gene trimming of TCR beta chains, and an independent cohort replicated the association. An earlier analysis of some 560 of the donors showed that most TCR beta V segments appeared in productive rearrangements either about 90% or about 30% of the time, which broadly matched IMGT annotations. The 87-base-pair reads could not distinguish some IMGT-functional V segments, including TRBV6-2 and TRBV6-3, so those segments were excluded. According to a later analysis, most CMV-associated TCR beta chains appeared to be HLA-restricted, and the HLA associations seemed to be driven largely by CMV exposure. Only TCR beta chains were sequenced in this cohort, and the absence of alpha or paired-chain data limited detectable features. A total of around 150 TCR beta chains were listed by the study as associated with cytomegalovirus. HLA typing was unavailable for some donors at each locus, so association tests used only the typed subset. Compared with equally common non-associated chains, HLA-associated TCR beta chains in a later analysis were more clonally expanded and had lower generation probabilities. A further reported finding was that TCR beta sequences accurately predicted the HLA-A and HLA-B alleles for most subjects in the first cohort.

From the germline V gene, CDR1 is SGHRS and CDR2 is YFSETQ. Measured from the cysteine to the phenylalanine, the CDR3 is 14 residues long. Just the 42-base CDR3 DNA is kept, in frame starting at base 1. The junction carries 10 bases between V and J, which are trimmed by 4 bases and 1 base respectively. About this clone itself: It lacks a known antigen. No base quality values were provided; no much bigger clone lies one nucleotide off.

Library method: the immunoSEQ multiplex PCR assay. For the multiplex PCR, a mixture combining 60 forward primers for TCR Vbeta segments and 13 reverse primers for TCR Jbeta segments was used. The CDR3 region of rearranged TCR beta genes was amplified from genomic DNA by a multiplex PCR assay. On the Illumina HiSeq System, the amplified TCR beta libraries were sequenced as 87-base-pair reads. From the authors' description of their analysis: In a later analysis, some 80 million unique TCR beta chains were counted across the approximately 620 repertoires, and approximately 11 million of these chains were shared by at least two donors. A nearest-neighbor algorithm error-corrected the raw reads and collapsed the reads into unique sequences, merging closely related sequences to remove PCR and sequencing errors. To assign V, D and J gene segments, CDR3 sequences were aligned to IMGT reference sequences. For a sequence to be retained, at least a six-nucleotide match to both a V gene segment and a J gene segment was required. A rearrangement counted as productive if the CDR3 had no stop codons and remained in frame with V and J, and every other rearrangement counted as non-productive. Following IMGT convention, CDR3 was defined as the stretch from the second conserved V-encoded cysteine to the conserved J-encoded phenylalanine. In an earlier analysis of around 600 of the donors, sequences lacking an unambiguous match to a single V gene segment were excluded. In an earlier analysis of approximately 590 of the donors, V segments were called functional above 56.7% productive rearrangements and were called segregating when the between-donor standard deviation exceeded 5%. A statistical classification framework was built for diagnosing cytomegalovirus status from the catalog of TCR beta chain sequences. In a later analysis, V and J genes were assigned by comparing TCR nucleotide sequences against IMGT/GENE-DB human TR gene sequences. A later analysis assigned CDR3 sequences and most-parsimonious VDJ recombination scenarios with the TCRdist pipeline. In a later analysis, every TCR beta chain was defined by the combination of its CDR3 amino acid sequence and its V-gene family, and reads without a unique V-gene family were dropped. In a later analysis, fewer than 600 highly shared, low-generation-probability nucleotide sequences were removed to address suspected cross-contamination and a sequencing artifact. For each public chain, a later analysis derived a clonal expansion index from normalized ranks of inferred template counts within each repertoire. In a later analysis, generation probabilities were computed with a VDJ recombination model fitted to out-of-frame rearrangements, and the resulting probabilities were checked against IGoR. A later analysis scored TCR-TCR, TCR-HLA and TCR-CMV co-occurrence with hypergeometric tests, applying a repertoire-size bias correction to TCR pairs. In a later analysis, false discovery rates were estimated by permuting HLA or CMV assignments 20 times. In a later analysis, co-occurring TCRs were grouped using DBSCAN, with TCRdist sequence similarity added in when clustering inside HLA-allele-positive subsets. Repertoires with fewer than 30,000 or more than 120,000 public chains were left out of co-occurrence clustering, as were about 5 repertoires with anomalous nucleotide sharing. TCRdb retrieved this table from immuneACCESS and kept in-frame rearrangements only. Not all clones are present; in checked studies, unresolved V genes account for under half, and no reason is known for the remainder. D and trimming were read from the DNA, whereas the V and J calls and clone size are those reported in that table. The sample table holds 150,000 or so clones, of which less than 85% were seen once. 1.5% of the sample is held by the ten biggest clonotypes.

The cohort was made up of approximately 670 healthy bone marrow donors. Cohort members were all nominally healthy when sampled, although unrecorded immune exposures were likely present. The donor tested CMV seronegative, placing the donor among the 350 or so seronegative members of the cohort. A peripheral blood sample was collected from each donor, and TCR beta sequencing was performed on peripheral blood mononuclear cells. The Qiagen DNeasy Blood Extraction Kit was used to extract genomic DNA from the blood cell samples. Sequenced: PBMCs. The chain joins TRBV5-1 to TRBJ2-3; a tentative D match to TRBD2 spans 6 bases. This TCR was recovered from a male donor in good health and CMV-seronegative. The encoded CDR3 is CASSPGTRTDTQYF. The DNA is as follows: TGCGCCAGCAGCCCAGGGACTCGCACAGATACGCAGTATTTT.